A single sample gave rise to the 26 T cell receptor beta chains below, sequenced in a study of blood T cell repertoires in COVID-19 (dated by TCRdb to 2020 to 2022). Libraries were prepared through the immunoSEQ multiplex PCR assay. In its TCRdb copy, this immuneACCESS table keeps in-frame sequences only and misses some clones. Where compared with another copy, unresolved V genes explain less than half of these, and the others have no known cause. The sample profile shows about 89,000 clones; 75% to 85% of them were found once. 15% to 20% of the sample belongs to the ten largest clones. Sequencing was carried out using peripheral blood. All receptors come from a woman of 80 years or more with acute or convalescent COVID-19.

The rearrangement joins TRBV5-1 to TRBJ1-3, with 10 nucleotides matching TRBD1. The V gene end was trimmed by 3 bases and the J gene end by 8 bases; junction bases not matched to a gene: 5. Germline loops: CDR1 SGHRS, CDR2 YFSETQ. The CDR3 extends over 14 amino acids. CDR3 amino acids: CASSSTGGADTIYF. As DNA, the CDR3 is TGCGCCAGCAGCTCGACAGGGGGCGCGGACACCATATATTTT.

A single count supports this clone. J is TRBJ1-1 and V is TRBV5-6, with 11 bases matching TRBD1. After removal of 3 bases from V and 5 bases from J, the junction contained 6 bases not matched to a gene. CDR1 is SGHDT and CDR2 is YYEEEE in the germline V gene. The CDR3 runs to 15 residues. Written as DNA, the CDR3 is TGTGCCAGCAGCTCCCCCGGGACAGGGGGTACTGAAGCTTTCTTT. Its protein is CASSSPGTGGTEAFF.

The chain is built from TRBV6-6 and TRBJ1-2; no clear D gene. Germline CDR1 is MNHNY and CDR2 is SVGAGI (reference sequence). V lost 5 bases to trimming and J lost 3 bases, with 4 bases between them. The CDR3 sequence is 11 residues long. The CDR3, as DNA: TGTGCCAGCAGTCCAGACTATGGCTACACCTTC. Protein product: CASSPDYGYTF.

This rearrangement joins TRBV19 to TRBJ1-1; unclear D gene. Looked up from germline, CDR1 is LNHDA and CDR2 is SQIVND (reference sequence). Trimming removed 8 bases at V and 1 base at J, with 8 bases between. The CDR3 spans 12 residues. CDR3 loop: CASLGRNTEAFF. The CDR3 nucleotides are TGTGCCAGTCTCGGGAGGAACACTGAAGCTTTCTTT.

The chain links TRBV19 to TRBJ1-5; D is possibly TRBD1 (6 bases). The V gene's germline CDR1 is LNHDA and CDR2 SQIVND (reference sequence). Trimming left V 6 bases short and J 1 base short, with 16 bases between. The CDR3 is made up of 16 amino acids. The CDR3 coding sequence is TGTGCCAGTAGCTTGGACAGTTTGGCCAGCAATCAGCCCCAGCATTTT. It yields the protein CASSLDSLASNQPQHF.

Here the CDR3 DNA reads TGTGCCAGCTCACCACCGACCCGGGTTGGGTCCTACGAGCAGTACTTC. Its translation: CASSPPTRVGSYEQYF. The V call is TRBV18, the J call TRBJ2-7; D is unresolved. This CDR3 comprises 16 residues. Trimming stripped 0 bases from V and 1 base from J, with 13 bases between. The V gene's germline CDR1 is KGHSH and CDR2 LQKENI.

A few counts support this clone. The rearrangement joins TRBV11-2 to TRBJ2-1; TRBD2 might be the D (6 bases). The CDR3 runs 17 residues. The V and J ends lost 5 bases and 0 bases respectively, with 17 bases between them. Germline CDR1 is SGHAT and CDR2 is FQNNGV. Here the CDR3 reads CASSPSDWFSSYNEQFF. The CDR3 bases are TGTGCCAGCAGCCCTAGCGATTGGTTTAGCTCCTACAATGAGCAGTTCTTC.

This clone appeared a single time. Written as DNA, the CDR3 is TGTGCCAGCAGCCCCCCAGGGGGGATGATGGGGGAGCTGTTTTTT. Encoded protein: CASSPPGGMMGELFF. The chain has TRBV11-2 and TRBJ2-2; TRBD1 is a possible D gene (7 bases). The V gene lost 5 bases and the J gene lost 8 bases, with 18 bases spanning the gap. The CDR3 totals 15 residues. The germline V gene has CDR1 SGHAT and CDR2 FQNNGV.

V gene TRBV7-2 combines with J gene TRBJ2-5, with 9 bases identical to TRBD2. The CDR3 loop spans 16 amino acids. The junction had 8 bases not matched to a gene; V was cut back by 1 base and J by 5 bases. The V gene's germline CDR1 is SGHTA and CDR2 FQGNSA. CDR3 sequence reads: CASSLGLAALGETQYF. Written as DNA, the CDR3 is TGTGCCAGCAGCTTAGGACTAGCGGCCCTCGGGGAGACCCAGTACTTC.

The rearrangement uses TRBV9 and TRBJ2-7; a weak D match, TRBD1 (6 bases). V lost 2 bases to trimming and J lost 2 bases, with 11 bases between them. The CDR3 has 14 amino acids. CDR1 and CDR2 (germline): SGDLS, YYNGEE. The CDR3 spells CASSVRDTTYEQYF. The CDR3 DNA sequence: TGTGCCAGCAGCGTCCGGGACACCACCTACGAGCAGTACTTC.

Ten or more counts support this clone. This rearrangement joins TRBV6-1 to TRBJ2-7; 7 positions agree with TRBD1. Trimming removed 0 bases from V and 1 base from J; junction bases left unmatched: 6. Germline CDR1 MNHNS, CDR2 SASEGT. This CDR3 is 16 amino acids long. The CDR3 here is CASSEALGTASYEQYF. The CDR3 coding sequence is TGTGCCAGCAGTGAAGCGCTTGGGACAGCATCCTACGAGCAGTACTTC.

The chain uses TRBV6-5 and TRBJ2-2; 8 positions match TRBD1. V shed 6 bases, J shed 5 bases, and the junction held 8 bases outside the gene matches. Germline CDR1 is MNHEY and CDR2 is SVGAGI. This CDR3 contains 15 residues. The CDR3 DNA follows: TGTGCCAGCAGAGTTGACAGGGGTACGACCGGGGAGCTGTTTTTT. Its protein product is CASRVDRGTTGELFF.

The CDR3 region has the DNA TGTGCCAGCAGCTTGAACAGGGCGGCGTATGGCTACACCTTC. Translation: CASSLNRAAYGYTF. The chain links TRBV5-5 to TRBJ1-2; tentative D call: TRBD1 (6 bases). The V gene lost 1 base and the J gene lost 5 bases, with 12 bases spanning the gap. In germline, CDR1 is SGHKS, CDR2 YYEKEE (reference sequence). This CDR3 has 14 residues.

The chain links TRBV11-2 to TRBJ2-5, with 10 bases that match TRBD2. The length of the CDR3 is 16 residues. V trimming: 5 bases; J trimming: 1 base; junction bases outside the gene matches: 7. CDR1 and CDR2 (germline): SGHAT, FQNNGV. In nucleotides, the CDR3 is TGTGCCAGCAGCCCCCGGACTAGCGGTACCCAAGAGACCCAGTACTTC. This codes for CASSPRTSGTQETQYF.

This clone was found once. The CDR3 spells CASSTIQASTDTQYF. CDR3 nucleotides: TGCGCCAGCAGCACAATTCAGGCCAGCACAGATACGCAGTATTTT. The chain has TRBV5-1 and TRBJ2-3; D gene ambiguous. The CDR3 spans 15 residues. V lost 4 bases, J lost 0 bases, and 12 bases lay in between. Germline lookup yields CDR1 SGHRS and CDR2 YFSETQ. The entire variable domain, with the rest obtained from reference TRBV5-1 and TRBJ2-3, is as follows: KAGVTQTPRYLIKTRGQQVTLSCSPISGHRSVSWYQQTPGQGLQFLFEYFSETQRNKGNFPGRFSGRQFSNSRSEMNVSTLELGDSALYLCASSTIQASTDTQYFGPGTRLTVL.

The chain combines TRBV9 with TRBJ2-3, with 8 bases aligning to TRBD2. Unmatched junction bases numbered 3, after V lost 0 bases and J lost 6 bases. The germline gives CDR1 SGDLS, CDR2 YYNGEE. There are 14 residues in the CDR3. CDR3 amino acids: CASSVGSGKDTQYF. As DNA, the CDR3 is TGTGCCAGCAGCGTAGGTAGCGGGAAGGATACGCAGTATTTT. Variable domain in full (rest from reference TRBV9 and TRBJ2-3): DSGVTQTPKHLITATGQRVTLRCSPRSGDLSVYWYQQSLDQGLQFLIQYYNGEERAKGNILERFSAQQFPDLHSELNLSSLELGDSALYFCASSVGSGKDTQYFGPGTRLTVL.

The chain uses TRBV7-9 and TRBJ2-3, with 9 bases fitting TRBD1. Germline loops: CDR1 SEHNR, CDR2 FQNEAQ (reference sequence). The CDR3 is made up of 14 amino acids. The trim removed 5 bases at V and 6 bases at J, leaving 6 bases unmatched. As DNA, the CDR3 is TGTGCCAGCAGCACACAGGGGGCGGCGGATACGCAGTATTTT. This sequence encodes CASSTQGAADTQYF.

The V call is TRBV7-3, the J call TRBJ1-6; 9 bases agree with TRBD1. CDR1 SGHTA and CDR2 FQGTGA come from the germline V gene. The V segment lost 2 bases and the J segment 13 bases; nucleotides outside the gene matches: 9. The CDR3 has 15 residues. CDR3 DNA sequence: TGTGCCAGCAGCTTATGGGGGACAGGGCTTTCGCCCCTCCACTTT. This codes for CASSLWGTGLSPLHF.

This clone was seen only a few times. CDR3 sequence (DNA): TGCGCCAGCAGCTTGGGGGACAGGGATATCGGCGAGCAGTACTTC. Its protein product is CASSLGDRDIGEQYF. The genes are TRBV5-1 and TRBJ2-7, with 9 nucleotides matching TRBD1. V trimming: 0 bases; J trimming: 6 bases; junction bases outside the gene matches: 7. The germline gives CDR1 SGHRS, CDR2 YFSETQ. This CDR3 has 15 amino acids.

The rearrangement links TRBV5-1 to TRBJ2-5; D gene uncertain. The germline CDR1 and CDR2 sequences are SGHRS and YFSETQ. This CDR3 has 15 amino acids. Trimming took off 4 bases at V and 6 bases at J, with 19 bases between the two ends. The CDR3 loop is CASSGPSDLGKTQYF. In DNA form, the CDR3 reads TGCGCCAGCAGCGGCCCTTCAGACTTAGGAAAGACCCAGTACTTC.

CDR3 in DNA: TGTGCCAGCAGCCGCCAGGGGTTCATGAACACTGAAGCTTTCTTT. This gives the protein CASSRQGFMNTEAFF. The rearrangement links TRBV6-5 to TRBJ1-1; perhaps TRBD1 as D (6 bases). Germline CDR1 and CDR2: MNHEY and SVGAGI. The V gene lost 6 bases and the J gene lost 0 bases, with 14 bases spanning the gap. The CDR3 is 15 amino acids.

J is TRBJ2-7 and V is TRBV19; 11 nucleotides line up with TRBD1. CDR3 length: 15 residues. Unmatched junction bases numbered 9, after V lost 4 bases and J lost 7 bases. Per germline, CDR1 LNHDA and CDR2 SQIVND (reference sequence). CDR3 nucleotide sequence: TGTGCCAGTAGTACCCTAGCGGGGACAGGGGGTGAGCAGTACTTC. It encodes CASSTLAGTGGEQYF.

This chain connects TRBV27 to TRBJ1-2; possibly TRBD1 for D (6 bases). From germline, CDR1 is MNHEY and CDR2 SMNVEV (reference sequence). The CDR3 is made up of 14 amino acids. The V gene lost 5 bases and the J gene lost 4 bases, with 14 bases spanning the gap. This CDR3 is CASSPGQSFYGYTF. The CDR3 DNA is TGTGCCAGCAGTCCCGGACAGTCTTTCTATGGCTACACCTTC.

V and J are TRBV3-1 (or the pseudogene TRBV3-2) and TRBJ1-4; weak D call: TRBD1 (5 bases). V dropped 4 bases and J dropped 7 bases, with 13 bases sitting between them. The CDR3 loop spans 14 amino acids. Germline V gives CDR1 LGHDT, CDR2 YNNKEL (reference sequence). The CDR3 DNA reads TGTGCCAGCAGCCTTCAGGCAAGGGGTGAAAAACTGTTTTTT. It yields the protein CASSLQARGEKLFF.

CDR3 coding DNA: TGTGCCACCAGCAGAGGCCCCGGACTAGCGGGCTCCGAGCAGTTCTTC. This translates into CATSRGPGLAGSEQFF. The rearrangement uses TRBV15 and TRBJ2-1; TRBD2 aligns across 11 bases. The CDR3 consists of 16 residues. Germline assignment: CDR1 LNHNV and CDR2 YYDKDF (reference sequence). V lost 1 base and J lost 10; bases outside the gene matches: 9.

J is TRBJ2-7 and V is TRBV9, with a possible D match to TRBD2 (6 bases). V shed 3 bases and J shed 0 bases, with 13 bases lying between them. The CDR3 length is 15 residues. Germline CDR1 reads SGDLS; CDR2 reads YYNGEE. Here the CDR3 reads CASSEVYGSSYEQYF. The CDR3 nucleotides are TGTGCCAGCAGCGAGGTATACGGGAGCTCCTACGAGCAGTACTTC.